This TCR beta chain was captured by sequencing in a study of cytomegalovirus exposure and HLA in healthy donors. Study-level findings and limits: Apart from CMV serostatus, no immune exposure information was available.

Remarks on this clone: Its antigen remains unidentified.

Trimming removed 6 bases from V and 9 bases from J, with 15 bases in between. CDR1 is SNHLY and CDR2 is FYNNEI in the germline V gene. The CDR3 totals 13 residues. Vbeta (60) and Jbeta (13) primers were used in the PCR. Some clones are missing from TCRdb's copy, which holds only in-frame ones; the method was immunoSEQ multiplex PCR. This sample has roughly 180,000 clones, with about 83% found just once. The genes are TRBV2 and TRBJ2-1, with a tentative D call TRBD2 (6 bases). What was sequenced was PBMCs. The clonotype was recovered from a female donor in good health and CMV-seronegative. CDR3: CASRDTVGGEQFF. DNA of the CDR3: TGTGCCAGCAGGGATACCGTCGGGGGTGAGCAGTTCTTC.